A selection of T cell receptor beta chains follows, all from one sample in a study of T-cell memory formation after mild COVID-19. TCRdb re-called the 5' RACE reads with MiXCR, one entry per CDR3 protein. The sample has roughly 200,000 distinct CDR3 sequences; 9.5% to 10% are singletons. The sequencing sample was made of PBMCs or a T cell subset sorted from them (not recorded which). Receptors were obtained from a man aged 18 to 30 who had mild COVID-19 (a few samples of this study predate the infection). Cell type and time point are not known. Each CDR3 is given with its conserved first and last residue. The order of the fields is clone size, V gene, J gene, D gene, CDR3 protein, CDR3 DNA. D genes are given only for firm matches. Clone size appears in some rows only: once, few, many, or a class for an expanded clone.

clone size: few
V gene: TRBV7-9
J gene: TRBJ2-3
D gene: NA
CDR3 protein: CASSLRGLPNTQYF
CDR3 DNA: TGTGCCAGCAGCTTAAGAGGACTCCCGAATACGCAGTATTTT

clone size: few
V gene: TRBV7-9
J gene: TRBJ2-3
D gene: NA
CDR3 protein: CASSNSDTQYF
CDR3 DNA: TGTGCCAGCAGCAATTCAGATACGCAGTATTTT

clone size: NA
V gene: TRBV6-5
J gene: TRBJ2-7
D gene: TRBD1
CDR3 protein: CASSRDSHSYEQYF
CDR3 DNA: TGTGCCAGCAGTCGGGACAGTCATTCCTACGAGCAGTACTTC

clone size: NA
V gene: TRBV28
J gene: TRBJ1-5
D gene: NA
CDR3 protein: CASSPGGSRPQHF
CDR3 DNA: TGTGCCAGCAGCCCGGGGGGGAGCAGGCCCCAGCATTTT

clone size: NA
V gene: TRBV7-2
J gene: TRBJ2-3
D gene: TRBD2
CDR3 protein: CASSELAGGLLGQYF
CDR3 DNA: TGTGCCAGCAGCGAACTAGCGGGGGGGCTGCTGGGGCAGTATTTT

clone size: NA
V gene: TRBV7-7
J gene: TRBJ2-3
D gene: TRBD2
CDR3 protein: CASSEGLAGGTTDTQYF
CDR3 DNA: TGTGCTAGCAGCGAGGGACTAGCGGGGGGGACCACAGATACGCAGTATTTT

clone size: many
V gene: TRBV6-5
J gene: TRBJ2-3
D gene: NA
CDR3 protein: CASRRGWVSDTQYF
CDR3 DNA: TGTGCCAGCAGACGAGGATGGGTTTCAGATACGCAGTATTTT

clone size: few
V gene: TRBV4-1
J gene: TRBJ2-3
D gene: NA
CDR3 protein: CASSQTPGPSSTDTQYF
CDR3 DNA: TGCGCCAGCAGCCAAACTCCGGGACCCTCGTCCACAGATACGCAGTATTTT

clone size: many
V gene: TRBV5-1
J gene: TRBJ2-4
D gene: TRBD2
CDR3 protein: CASSATSGGNIQYF
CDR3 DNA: TGCGCCAGCAGCGCTACTAGCGGGGGAAACATTCAGTACTTC

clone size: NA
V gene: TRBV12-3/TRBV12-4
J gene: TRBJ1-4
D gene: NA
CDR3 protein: CASSPRPFGGTLFF
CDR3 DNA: TGTGCCAGCAGTCCCCGCCCCTTCGGGGGGACGCTGTTTTTT

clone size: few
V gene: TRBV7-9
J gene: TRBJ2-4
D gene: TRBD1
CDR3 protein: CASSGTGHAGNIQYF
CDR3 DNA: TGTGCCAGCAGCGGGACAGGCCACGCGGGAAACATTCAGTACTTC

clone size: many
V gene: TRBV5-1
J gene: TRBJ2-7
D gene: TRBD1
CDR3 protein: CASSLVPGGYEQYF
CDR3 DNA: TGCGCCAGCAGCTTGGTACCAGGGGGATACGAGCAGTACTTC

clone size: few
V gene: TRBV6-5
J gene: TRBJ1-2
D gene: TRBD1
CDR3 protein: CASSYSGTANYGYTF
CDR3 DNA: TGTGCCAGCAGTTACTCGGGGACAGCTAACTATGGCTACACCTTC

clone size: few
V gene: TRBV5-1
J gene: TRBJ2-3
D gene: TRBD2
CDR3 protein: CASSTTGTSGGDTQYF
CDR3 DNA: TGCGCCAGCAGTACCACCGGGACTAGCGGGGGTGATACGCAGTATTTT

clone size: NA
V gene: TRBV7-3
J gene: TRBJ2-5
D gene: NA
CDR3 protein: CASSLTSRATQYF
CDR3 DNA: TGTGCCAGCAGCTTAACCAGCCGAGCAACCCAGTACTTC

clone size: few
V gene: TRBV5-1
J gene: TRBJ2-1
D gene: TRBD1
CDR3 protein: CASSSGQGRLNEQFF
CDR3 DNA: TGCGCCAGCAGCTCGGGACAGGGGCGGTTGAATGAGCAGTTCTTC

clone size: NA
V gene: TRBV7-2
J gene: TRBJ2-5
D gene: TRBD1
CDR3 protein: CASSPDRVAETQYF
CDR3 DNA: TGTGCCAGCAGCCCCGACAGGGTTGCAGAGACCCAGTACTTC

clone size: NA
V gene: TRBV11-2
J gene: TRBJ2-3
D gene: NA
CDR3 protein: CASSLTLQDTQYF
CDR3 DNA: TGTGCCAGCAGCTTAACCTTACAAGATACGCAGTATTTT

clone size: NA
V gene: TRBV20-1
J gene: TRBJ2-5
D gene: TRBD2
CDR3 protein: CSARDPQGSGGPQETQYF
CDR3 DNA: TGCAGTGCTAGAGATCCCCAAGGCAGCGGGGGCCCACAAGAGACCCAGTACTTC

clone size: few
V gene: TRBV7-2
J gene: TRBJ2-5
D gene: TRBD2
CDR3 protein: CASRSGGLQETQYF
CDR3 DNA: TGTGCCAGCCGAAGCGGGGGCCTTCAAGAGACCCAGTACTTC

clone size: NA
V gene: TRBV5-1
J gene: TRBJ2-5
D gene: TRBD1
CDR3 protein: CASSLQGATETQYF
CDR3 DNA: TGCGCCAGCAGCTTGCAGGGGGCGACGGAGACCCAGTACTTC

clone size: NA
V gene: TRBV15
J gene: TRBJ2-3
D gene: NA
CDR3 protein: CATSRLGTGLPLEQYF
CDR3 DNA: TGTGCCACCAGCAGATTAGGCACAGGACTTCCTCTCGAGCAGTATTTT

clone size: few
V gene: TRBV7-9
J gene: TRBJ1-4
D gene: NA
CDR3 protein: CASSLGLKGKLFF
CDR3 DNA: TGTGCCAGCAGCTTAGGATTGAAGGGAAAACTGTTTTTT

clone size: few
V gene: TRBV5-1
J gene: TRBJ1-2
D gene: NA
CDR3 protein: CASSLRPEANYGYTF
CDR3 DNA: TGCGCCAGCAGCTTGCGGCCGGAGGCTAACTATGGCTACACCTTC

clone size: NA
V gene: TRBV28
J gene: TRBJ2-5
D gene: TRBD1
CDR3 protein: CASSQGTGPQETQYF
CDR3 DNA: TGTGCCAGCAGTCAGGGGACAGGGCCTCAAGAGACCCAGTACTTC

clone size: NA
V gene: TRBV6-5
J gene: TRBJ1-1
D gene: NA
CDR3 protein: CASSYLQGPEAFF
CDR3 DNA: TGTGCCAGCAGTTACCTACAGGGACCTGAAGCTTTCTTT

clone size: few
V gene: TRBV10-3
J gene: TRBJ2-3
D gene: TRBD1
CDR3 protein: CAISESGQGAYTQYF
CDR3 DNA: TGTGCCATCAGTGAGTCTGGACAGGGGGCGTATACGCAGTATTTT

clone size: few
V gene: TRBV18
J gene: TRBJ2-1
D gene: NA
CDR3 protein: CASSLAEKFHDF
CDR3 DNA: TGTGCCAGCTCACTGGCAGAAAAGTTTCATGACTTC

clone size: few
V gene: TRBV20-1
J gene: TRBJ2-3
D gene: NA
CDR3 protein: CSALKGGGDTDTQYF
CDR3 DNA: TGCAGTGCCCTCAAGGGAGGGGGCGACACAGATACGCAGTATTTT

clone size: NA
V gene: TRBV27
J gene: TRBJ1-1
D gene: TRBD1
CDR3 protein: CASSTGQGSAFF
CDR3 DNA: TGTGCCAGCAGTACTGGACAGGGCAGCGCTTTCTTT

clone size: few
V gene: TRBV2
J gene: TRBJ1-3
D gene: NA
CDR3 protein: CASSSGQPGNTIYF
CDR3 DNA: TGTGCCAGCAGTTCTGGACAGCCTGGAAACACCATATATTTT

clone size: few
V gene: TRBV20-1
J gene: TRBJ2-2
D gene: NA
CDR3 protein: CSANKAGGELFF
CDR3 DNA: TGCAGTGCTAATAAGGCGGGGGGGGAGCTGTTTTTT

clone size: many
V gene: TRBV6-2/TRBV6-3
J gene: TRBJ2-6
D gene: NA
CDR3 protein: CAGGSSGANVLTF
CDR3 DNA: TGTGCCGGGGGGAGCTCTGGGGCCAACGTCCTGACTTTC

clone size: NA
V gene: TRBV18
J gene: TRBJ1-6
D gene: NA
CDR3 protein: CASSPESPNSPLHF
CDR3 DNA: TGTGCCAGCTCACCAGAATCCCCGAATTCACCCCTCCACTTT

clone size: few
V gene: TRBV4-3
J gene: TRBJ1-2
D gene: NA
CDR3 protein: CASSQVPGGVYGYTF
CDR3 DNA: TGCGCCAGCAGCCAAGTTCCAGGTGGAGTATATGGCTACACCTTC

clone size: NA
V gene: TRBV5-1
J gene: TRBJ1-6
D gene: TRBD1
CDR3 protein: CASSLNGQGSSPLHF
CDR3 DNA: TGCGCCAGCAGCCTGAATGGACAGGGTAGTTCACCCCTCCACTTT

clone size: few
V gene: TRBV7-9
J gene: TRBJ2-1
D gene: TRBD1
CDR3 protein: CAITRDRSSVNEQFF
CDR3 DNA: TGTGCCATCACCCGGGACAGGTCGTCCGTGAATGAGCAGTTCTTC

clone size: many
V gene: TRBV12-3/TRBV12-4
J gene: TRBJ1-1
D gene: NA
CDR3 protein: CASSLGSQGTEAFF
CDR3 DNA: TGTGCCAGCAGTTTAGGTTCCCAGGGGACTGAAGCTTTCTTT

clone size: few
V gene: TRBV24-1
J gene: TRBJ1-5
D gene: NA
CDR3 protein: CATSGGGEQPQHF
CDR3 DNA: TGTGCCACCAGTGGGGGGGGGGAACAGCCCCAGCATTTT

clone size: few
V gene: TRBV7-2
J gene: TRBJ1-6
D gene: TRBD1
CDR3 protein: CASSARQGLSSPLHF
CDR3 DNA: TGTGCCAGCAGCGCCCGACAGGGTTTGAGTTCACCCCTCCACTTT

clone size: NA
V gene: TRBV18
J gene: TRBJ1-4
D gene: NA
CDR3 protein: CASSPRMSEKLFF
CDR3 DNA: TGTGCCAGCTCACCTCGGATGAGTGAAAAACTGTTTTTT

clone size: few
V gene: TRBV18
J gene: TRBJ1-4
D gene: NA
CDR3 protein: CASSPQDSRNEKLFF
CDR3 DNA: TGTGCCAGCTCACCACAGGACAGCCGTAATGAAAAACTGTTTTTT

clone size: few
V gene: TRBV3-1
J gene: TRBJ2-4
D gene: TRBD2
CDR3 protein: CASSQFAGGAGNIQYF
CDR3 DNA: TGTGCCAGCAGCCAGTTTGCGGGGGGTGCCGGGAACATTCAGTACTTC

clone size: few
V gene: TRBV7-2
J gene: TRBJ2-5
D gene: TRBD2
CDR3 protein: CASSDLGGGAETQYF
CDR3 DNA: TGTGCCAGCAGCGACTTAGGCGGGGGGGCTGAGACCCAGTACTTC

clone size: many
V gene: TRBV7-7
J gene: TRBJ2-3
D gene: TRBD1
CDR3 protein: CASSLEGTGGHTQYF
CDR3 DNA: TGTGCCAGCAGCTTAGAAGGGACAGGGGGCCATACGCAGTATTTT

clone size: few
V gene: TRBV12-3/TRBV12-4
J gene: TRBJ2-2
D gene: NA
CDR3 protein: CASSSRGLWSNTGELFF
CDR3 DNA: TGTGCCAGCAGCTCCCGGGGTCTTTGGTCGAACACCGGGGAGCTGTTTTTT

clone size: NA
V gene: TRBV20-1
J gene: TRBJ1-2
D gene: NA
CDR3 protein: CSAGFGYTF
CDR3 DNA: TGCAGTGCAGGGTTCGGCTACACCTTC

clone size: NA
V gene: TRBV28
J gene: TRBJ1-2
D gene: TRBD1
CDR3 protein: CAIHRGLGYGYTF
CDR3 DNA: TGTGCCATCCATAGGGGGCTGGGCTATGGCTACACCTTC

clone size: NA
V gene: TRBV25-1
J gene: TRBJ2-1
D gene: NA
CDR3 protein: CASIGVGLSEQFF
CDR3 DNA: TGTGCCAGCATTGGAGTAGGGCTGAGTGAGCAGTTCTTC

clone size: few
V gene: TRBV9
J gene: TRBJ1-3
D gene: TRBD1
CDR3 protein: CASSVEMIGTGGPGNTIYF
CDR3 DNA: TGTGCCAGCAGCGTAGAAATGATCGGGACAGGGGGGCCTGGAAACACCATATATTTT

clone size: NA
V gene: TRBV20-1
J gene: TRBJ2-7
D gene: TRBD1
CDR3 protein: CSARDRVFGYEQYF
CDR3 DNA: TGCAGTGCTAGGGACAGGGTATTCGGATACGAGCAGTACTTC

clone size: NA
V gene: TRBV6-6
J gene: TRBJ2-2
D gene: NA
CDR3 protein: CASSQQPQAGELFF
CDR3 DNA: TGTGCCAGCAGCCAACAACCCCAAGCCGGGGAGCTGTTTTTT

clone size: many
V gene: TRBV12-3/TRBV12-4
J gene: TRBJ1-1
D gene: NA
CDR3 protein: CASRPRANTEAFF
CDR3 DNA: TGTGCCAGCAGACCCAGGGCGAACACTGAAGCTTTCTTT

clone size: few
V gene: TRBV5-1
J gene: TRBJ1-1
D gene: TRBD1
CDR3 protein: CASSPTGTGGDTEAFF
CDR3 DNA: TGCGCCAGCAGCCCAACCGGGACAGGGGGAGACACTGAAGCTTTCTTT

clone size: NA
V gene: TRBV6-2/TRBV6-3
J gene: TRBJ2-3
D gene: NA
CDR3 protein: CASSQGPDTDTQYF
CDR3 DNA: TGTGCCAGCAGTCAGGGGCCCGACACAGATACGCAGTATTTT

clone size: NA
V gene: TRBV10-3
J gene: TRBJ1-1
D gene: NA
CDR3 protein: CAISEQNTEAFF
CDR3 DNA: TGTGCCATCTCTGAACAGAACACTGAAGCTTTCTTT

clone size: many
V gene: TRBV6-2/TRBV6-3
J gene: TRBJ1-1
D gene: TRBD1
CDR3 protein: CASTEDRAEAFF
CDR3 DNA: TGTGCCAGCACCGAGGACAGGGCTGAAGCTTTCTTT

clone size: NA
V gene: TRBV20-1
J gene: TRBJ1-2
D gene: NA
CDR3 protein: CSAHPGERGYTF
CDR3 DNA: TGCAGTGCTCACCCCGGGGAACGGGGCTACACCTTC

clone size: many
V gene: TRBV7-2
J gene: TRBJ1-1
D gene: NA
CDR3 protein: CASRTWAGFATEAFF
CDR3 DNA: TGTGCCAGCAGGACCTGGGCAGGGTTCGCCACTGAAGCTTTCTTT